The rows below give T cell receptor beta chains drawn from one sample of a study of T cell responses to AZD1222 COVID-19 vaccine. This table comes from immunoSEQ multiplex PCR, and its TCRdb copy is limited to in-frame clones, with some not included. Counted here are roughly 160,000 clones, 80% to 95% occurring once; the ten biggest clones make up roughly 1.5%. The source was peripheral blood, collected on day 0 of AZD1222 vaccination. The receptors originated from an adult in good health. The CDR3 runs from the conserved cysteine through the conserved F or W. D genes are given only for firm matches. Clone size is shown for a subset of rows, as once, few, many or a class of expanded clone.

>TRBV10-1|TRBJ1-1|13|TRBD1|.
TGCGCCAGCAGTCTAAACAGGGGCACTGAAGCTTTCTTT
CASSLNRGTEAFF
>TRBV19|TRBJ1-1|15|TRBD1|once
TGTGCCAGTAGTCCACGGACAGGGTTGAACACTGAAGCTTTCTTT
CASSPRTGLNTEAFF
>TRBV6-2/TRBV6-3|TRBJ2-1|16|TRBD2|.
TGTGCCAGCAGTTCCGGAGGTAGCGGGACTTACAATGAGCAGTTCTTC
CASSSGGSGTYNEQFF
>TRBV3-1/TRBV3-2|TRBJ1-2|18|TRBD1|.
TGTGCCAGCAGCCTATGGGGGAGTGGGACAGGCCTAAACTATGGCTACACCTTC
CASSLWGSGTGLNYGYTF
>TRBV7-2|TRBJ1-3|15|.|.
TGTGCCAGCAGCTTAGAAAGGGGCTCCGGAAACACCATATATTTT
CASSLERGSGNTIYF
>TRBV3-1/TRBV3-2|TRBJ1-5|13|.|.
TGTGCCAGCAGCCCATACCTGGCCCAGCCCCAGCATTTT
CASSPYLAQPQHF
>TRBV6-5|TRBJ1-6|15|.|.
TGTGCCAGCACAGGGGCGACTCTGAGTAATTCACCCCTCCACTTT
CASTGATLSNSPLHF
>TRBV7-2|TRBJ2-5|12|.|.
TGTGCCAGCAGCTGGACCCAGGGGACCCAGTACTTC
CASSWTQGTQYF
>TRBV27|TRBJ1-5|15|.|.
TGTGCCAGCAGCCGCGCCAGGGCCGGCAATCAGCCCCAGCATTTT
CASSRARAGNQPQHF
>TRBV7-9|TRBJ1-4|13|.|few
TGTGCCAGCACCCGGGGAGAGAATGAAAAACTGTTTTTT
CASTRGENEKLFF
>TRBV18|TRBJ1-1|13|.|.
TGTGCCAGCTCACCGCAGGGGCCCACTGAAGCTTTCTTT
CASSPQGPTEAFF
>TRBV7-3|TRBJ2-7|14|.|few
TGTGCCAGCAGCTTACGGCCCGGAAACGGCGAGCAGTACTTC
CASSLRPGNGEQYF
>TRBV30|TRBJ1-1|15|.|.
TGTGCCTGTTCTTCCCACGGGGGATTGAACACTGAAGCTTTCTTT
CACSSHGGLNTEAFF
>TRBV5-1|TRBJ1-1|14|.|.
TGCGCCAGCAGCTCCCGGACTGTGAACACTGAAGCTTTCTTT
CASSSRTVNTEAFF
>TRBV18|TRBJ1-1|15|.|.
TGTGCCAGCTCACCCTACCTCGGGGGAGAGGATGAAGCTTTCTTT
CASSPYLGGEDEAFF
>TRBV18|TRBJ2-7|16|.|.
TGTGCCAGCTCACCAATGGGGCGGCCGGGGGAATACGAGCAGTACTTC
CASSPMGRPGEYEQYF
>TRBV29-1|TRBJ2-7|14|TRBD1|.
TGCAGCGTTGAGAGGGGACAGGGAAGCAACGAGCAGTACTTC
CSVERGQGSNEQYF
>TRBV2|TRBJ1-5|15|TRBD1|.
TGTGCCAGCAGTCCTCAGGGGGCGAGCAATCAGCCCCAGCATTTT
CASSPQGASNQPQHF
>TRBV6-5|TRBJ1-4|14|TRBD1|.
TGTGCCAGCATTATGACAGGGGGCAGTGAAAAACTGTTTTTT
CASIMTGGSEKLFF
>TRBV5-1|TRBJ1-1|12|.|.
TGCGCCAGCAGTGGGATACAGGGTGAAGCTTTCTTT
CASSGIQGEAFF
>TRBV12-5|TRBJ1-1|14|TRBD1|few
TGTGCTAGTGGTTTGGTACGGCAGGGACAGGAAGCTTTCTTT
CASGLVRQGQEAFF
>TRBV20-1|TRBJ1-2|11|.|.
TGCAGTGCTAGGGAACACTATGGCTACACCTTC
CSAREHYGYTF
>TRBV7-9|TRBJ2-7|15|TRBD1|.
TGTGCCAGCAGCGAAACCGGGACAGGGAAGGGAGAGCAGTACTTC
CASSETGTGKGEQYF
>TRBV6-5|TRBJ1-2|11|TRBD1|.
TGTGCCACCACAGGGGGCTATGGCTACACCTTC
CATTGGYGYTF
>TRBV9|TRBJ2-3|15|.|once
TGTGCCAGCAGCGAGCGGGACAGGTTCACAGATACGCAGTATTTT
CASSERDRFTDTQYF
>TRBV18|TRBJ1-3|16|TRBD1|.
TGTGCCAGCTCACCATTACGGGACAGGGAAGGAAACACCATATATTTT
CASSPLRDREGNTIYF
>TRBV7-8|TRBJ2-4|15|TRBD1|.
TGTGCCAGCAGCGAAGGGACAGGGGGGAGGGACATTCAGTACTTC
CASSEGTGGRDIQYF
>TRBV11-2|TRBJ1-5|13|.|.
TGTGCCAGCAGCCTTCAATTTGAACAGCCCCAGCATTTT
CASSLQFEQPQHF
>TRBV5-1|TRBJ2-7|14|.|.
TGCGCCAGCAGCTTGCAGGTCTTTTCCTACGAGCAGTACTTC
CASSLQVFSYEQYF
>TRBV11-1|TRBJ2-5|14|.|.
TGTGCCAGCAGCGCGACGGCGGTGATAGAGACCCAGTACTTC
CASSATAVIETQYF
>TRBV18|TRBJ1-1|16|TRBD1|.
TGTGCCAGCTCCCCCGCTGGCGGGACAGCAAACACTGAAGCTTTCTTT
CASSPAGGTANTEAFF
>TRBV7-8|TRBJ2-7|14|.|once
TGTGCCAGCAGCCCACAGTCTGGGAACTACGAGCAGTACTTC
CASSPQSGNYEQYF
>TRBV7-2|TRBJ2-3|14|.|.
TGTGCCAGCAGCTTGGGTAGCGTGTACGATACGCAGTATTTT
CASSLGSVYDTQYF